Presented here are 9 T cell receptor beta chains from one specimen sequenced in a study of T cells after yellow fever vaccination. A single record per CDR3 protein comes from TCRdb applying MiXCR to the 5' RACE reads. The table includes some 260,000 distinct CDR3 sequences, approximately 5.2% detected once. Sequencing was performed on CD4+ T cells sorted from PBMCs, taken on the day of the yellow fever booster vaccination. The receptors were sampled from a man aged 18 to 29 who received the YFV17D yellow fever vaccine.

This clonotype was picked up a small number of times. The chain has TRBV6-6 and TRBJ1-1; D unclear. In germline, CDR1 is MNHNY, CDR2 SVGAGI (reference sequence). Trimming took off 4 bases at V and 1 base at J, with 4 bases between the two ends. The CDR3 has 12 amino acids. CDR3 sequence: CASSSPNTEAFF. The CDR3, as DNA: TGTGCCAGCAGTTCCCCGAACACTGAAGCTTTCTTT.

This clonotype was seen more than once but under ten times. A junction end diverges from the germline sequence, so it may reflect a read error. The rearrangement links TRBV6-5 to TRBJ2-5; D not resolved. CDR1 and CDR2 (germline): MNHEY, SVGAGI. This CDR3 spans 12 amino acids. CDR3 region: CDSSYQGETQYF. CDR3 DNA: TGTGACAGCAGTTACCAAGGGGAGACCCAGTACTTC.

Only a few counts were recorded for this clonotype. J is TRBJ1-1 and V is TRBV2; D is unresolved. The length of the CDR3 is 11 residues. The V and J ends lost 6 bases and 9 bases respectively, with 11 bases between them. The germline V gene encodes CDR1 SNHLY and CDR2 FYNNEI. In nucleotides, the CDR3 is TGTGCCAGCAGGAATCGAGATAAAGCTTTCTTT. Protein sequence: CASRNRDKAFF.

The chain carries TRBV5-6 and TRBJ1-6; D unresolved. Germline V lookup: CDR1 SGHDT, CDR2 YYEEEE. The CDR3 totals 16 residues. Trimming removed 6 bases at V and 6 bases at J, with 19 bases between. CDR3 sequence (DNA): TGTGCCAGCACCAGTCGACGCGGGGTGTCTAATTCACCCCTCCACTTT. Protein: CASTSRRGVSNSPLHF.

A few counts support this clonotype. The chain employs TRBV12-3 or TRBV12-4 and TRBJ1-5, with D possibly TRBD1 on 6 matching bases. There are 17 residues in the CDR3. Trimming removed 2 bases from V and 6 bases from J, with 20 bases in between. DNA of the CDR3: TGTGCCAGCAGTTTAAGGGGGGAGGGACGGGTTACTCAGCCCCAGCATTTT. It encodes CASSLRGEGRVTQPQHF.

This clonotype was seen a few times. The chain employs TRBV5-5 and TRBJ2-3, with 11 bases matching TRBD2. Trimming removed 4 bases from V and 2 bases from J; junction bases left unmatched: 6. The length of the CDR3 is 16 residues. Germline V lookup: CDR1 SGHKS, CDR2 YYEKEE (reference sequence). As DNA, the CDR3 is TGTGCCAGCAGCCACGCACTAGCGGGGGCCACAGATACGCAGTATTTT. It encodes CASSHALAGATDTQYF.

This clonotype appeared a few times. The chain combines TRBV14 with TRBJ1-1; 7 bases fit TRBD1. Germline V gene sequence: CDR1 SGHDN, CDR2 FVKESK. V shed 5 bases, J shed 1 base, and the junction held 7 bases outside the gene matches. The CDR3 spans 15 residues. The chain's CDR3 is CASSDYRGANTEAFF. Written as DNA, the CDR3 is TGTGCCAGCAGCGACTACAGGGGCGCGAACACTGAAGCTTTCTTT.

Many counts were recorded for this clonotype. This chain uses TRBV6-2 or TRBV6-3 with TRBJ2-5; D is ambiguous. CDR3 length: 12 amino acids. Trimming stripped 4 bases from V and 3 bases from J, with 6 bases between. Germline CDR1 is MNHEY and CDR2 is SVGEGT. The CDR3 spells CASSSAEETQYF. Written as DNA, the CDR3 is TGTGCCAGCAGTTCAGCAGAAGAGACCCAGTACTTC.

The sample holds many counts of this clonotype. This chain joins TRBV7-2 and TRBJ1-3; D call uncertain. Germline V gene data show CDR1 as SGHTA and CDR2 as FQGNSA. The CDR3 spans 14 residues. With 2 bases removed from V and 0 bases from J, the gap between germline ends came to 5 bases. This CDR3 is CASSLLDSGNTIYF. In nucleotides, the CDR3 is TGTGCCAGCAGCTTATTGGACTCTGGAAACACCATATATTTT. The full variable domain, completed using reference TRBV7-2 and TRBJ1-3, is GAGVSQSPSNKVTEKGKDVELRCDPISGHTALYWYRQSLGQGLEFLIYFQGNSAPDKSGLPSDRFSAERTGGSVSTLTIQRTQQEDSAVYLCASSLLDSGNTIYFGEGSWLTVV.